This TCR beta chain comes out of a study of T cell responses to AZD1222 COVID-19 vaccine (dated by TCRdb to 2020 to 2022). At the level of the whole study: AZD1222 recipients whose second dose came at about 4 weeks and those whose second dose came at about 12 weeks were combined into one group, since spike-specific TCR depth and breadth did not differ between the two schedules. TCR sequencing was performed for about 250 trial participants, of whom about 200 were given two doses of AZD1222 and around 25 were given two doses of MenACWY control vaccine. Trial participants were enrolled by age into 18-55, 56-69 and 70-plus year subgroups, with around 140, 26 and 57 TCR-sequenced participants respectively. The paper's findings and limits, for the study overall: A significant rise in spike-specific TCR breadth and depth was observed after two AZD1222 doses relative to day 0 and relative to MenACWY recipients. The 56-69-year group was small, and its depth increase did not reach significance, likely because of low power. No day 14 peak-response samples were available, so repertoires were characterized only after the peak T cell response. Conclusions about previously exposed vaccinees are limited because only a handful of AZD1222 recipients were SARS-CoV-2 seropositive at baseline. Most participants were white British and females outnumbered males, and the authors suggested that clonal diversity may have been underestimated. Reportedly, almost half of the unique spike-specific TCRs recognized epitopes lying outside the regions that are mutated in the B.1.351 and B.1.1.7 variants. The whole spike protein was spanned by vaccine-associated CD4 TCRs, and dominant responses were seen in regions 160-218 and 743-854.

According to the study, the label for this sample's time point signals: baseline before first vaccination. The vaccinee samples were drawn from two UK trials, COV001 and COV002, one of which was a single-blind randomized controlled phase 2/3 trial testing AZD1222 (ChAdOx1 nCoV-19) in healthy adults. For TCRbeta chain sequencing, PBMC samples were collected from trial participants at day 0 and at day 28 after the second dose. The CDR3 measures 12 amino acids from cysteine to phenylalanine. Only CDR3 DNA is held: 36 bases, read in frame from base 1. V trim: 10 bases; J trim: 0 bases; unmatched bases: 2. Based on the germline V gene, the CDR1 and CDR2 sequences are KGHSH and LQKENI. The CDR3 regions of human TCRbeta chains were analyzed by immunosequencing. As for the authors' bioinformatics: TCRs in the repertoires were matched against a reference library of SARS-CoV-2-specific TCRs that had been generated with the MIRA antigen-specificity platform. Breadth meant the fraction of unique TCRs that were SARS-CoV-2-associated, whereas depth meant the fraction of total T cells that were SARS-CoV-2-associated. Each spike-specific TCR was assigned to its reactive spike region and to a CD4 or CD8 class using the MIRA data. Log10-transformed breadth and depth values were compared by one-way ANOVA with Sidak's multiple comparisons tests. TCRdb took this table from immuneACCESS and kept in-frame rearrangements with V and J called. Such tables lack part of the clones; where checked against another copy, unresolved V genes explain under half of the gap, and the rest is unexplained. V and J calls and clone size follow that table, whereas D and trimming were derived from the DNA. The sample table lists 130,000 or so clones, around 86% of them with a count of one. Approximately 6.8% of the sample lies in the top ten.

For this clone: The clone's antigen remains unknown. No clone much larger than this one lies a single base away; base qualities are absent.

Recombination linked TRBV18 to TRBJ2-7, and TRBD1 matches 8 of the central bases. The starting material was peripheral blood, obtained on day 0 of AZD1222 vaccination. The receptor was derived from an adult in good health. The nucleotide sequence reads as follows: TGTGCCACGGGACAGGACTCCTACGAGCAGTACTTC. Translated, it gives CATGQDSYEQYF.